The clone carrying this T cell receptor beta chain was recorded a few times. Its antigen remains unidentified. In the PCR, 60 Vbeta and 13 Jbeta primers were used. In the original analysis: Unique TCR beta chains totaled around 86 million in a later count, with about 11 million of them shared. Assay: immunoSEQ multiplex PCR; the TCRdb copy retains only in-frame clones and omits some. V and J calls and clone size are as listed in that table; D and trimming were resolved from the DNA. The sample includes 100,000 to 150,000 clones, about 79% of them seen just once. The data are from a study of cytomegalovirus exposure and HLA in healthy donors. Study observations and caveats: The majority of TCR sequences were rare, yet some public TCRs appeared in many donors. High sensitivity and specificity were reportedly achieved when the classifier diagnosed cytomegalovirus status. Per a prior analysis, the majority of TCR beta V segments were productive roughly 87% or roughly 30% of the time.

Looked up from germline, CDR1 is SGHRS and CDR2 is YFSETQ. The CDR3 loop spans 14 amino acids. The V end lost 7 bases, the J end lost 2 bases, and 15 bases lay between the germline ends. This TCR was recovered from a man in his fifties in good health and CMV-seronegative. The sequencing input was PBMCs. V gene TRBV5-1 combines with J gene TRBJ1-1; TRBD1 might be the D (5 bases). The CDR3 here is CASRFGQGNTEAFF. The CDR3 region has the DNA TGCGCCAGCCGGTTCGGGCAGGGAAACACTGAAGCTTTCTTT.